A single sample is the source of the 6 T cell receptor beta chains below, sequenced in a study of T cells in Graves' hyperthyroidism and ophthalmopathy. Amplification of TCR beta CDR3 regions used RNA as the template. TCR CDR3 regions were first amplified by RT-PCR with HTBI primers. TCRdb processed the multiplex PCR reads anew with MiXCR; each CDR3 protein has one entry. Among roughly 500,000 distinct CDR3 sequences listed, 40% to 55% were seen once. The source material was peripheral blood or thyroid tissue (not recorded which). These TCRs come from an adult woman with Graves' disease, either hyperthyroidism or ophthalmopathy (not recorded which).

This clonotype was observed many times. V usage is TRBV20-1 and J usage is TRBJ1-5; D possibly corresponds to TRBD1 (5 bases). The V end lost 5 bases, the J end lost 5 bases, and 13 bases lay between the germline ends. The V gene's germline CDR1 is DFQATT and CDR2 SNEGSKA (reference sequence). This CDR3 comprises 13 residues. For the CDR3, the DNA is TGCAGTGCTCAACAGGAACCCGATCAGCCCCAGCATTTT. Translated: CSAQQEPDQPQHF.

The rearrangement joins TRBV20-1 to TRBJ1-1; no definite D call. The germline V gene has CDR1 DFQATT and CDR2 SNEGSKA (reference sequence). This CDR3 contains 15 residues. The germline V and J ends were trimmed by 2 bases and 1 base, with 14 bases remaining between them. The CDR3 region is CSARPPGEPNTEAFF. CDR3 coding DNA: TGCAGTGCTAGACCACCCGGCGAGCCGAACACTGAAGCTTTCTTT.

This clonotype occurred many times. The V and J genes are TRBV20-1 and TRBJ2-5, with D tentatively TRBD1 or TRBD2 (6 bases each). The CDR3 runs 15 residues. Trimming cost V 3 bases and J 5 bases, with 19 bases left between them. Per germline, CDR1 DFQATT and CDR2 SNEGSKA (reference sequence). The CDR3 is CSARIPGRGGETQYF. Here the CDR3 DNA reads TGCAGTGCTAGGATTCCGGGCCGAGGGGGGGAGACCCAGTACTTC.

This clonotype was detected ten times or more. This chain connects TRBV4-1 to TRBJ2-7; D remains unclear. Germline CDR1 and CDR2: MGHRA and YSYEKL. There are 14 residues in the CDR3. V lost 0 bases to trimming and J lost 2 bases, with 8 bases between them. The CDR3 here is CASSQDRFTYEQYF. The DNA of the CDR3 is TGCGCCAGCAGCCAAGACCGGTTTACCTACGAGCAGTACTTC.

The table lists this clonotype with many counts. The chain combines TRBV10-3 with TRBJ1-1, with no clear D. CDR1 and CDR2 from the germline V gene are ENHRY and SYGVKD. This CDR3 contains 12 residues. Trimming left V 3 bases short and J 4 bases short, with 6 bases between. The CDR3 protein is CAISDRGTEAFF. The DNA for the CDR3 is TGTGCCATCAGTGATCGGGGCACTGAAGCTTTCTTT.

Comment on this clonotype: A much larger clone is a single base away; this may be a read error. This chain links TRBV7-2 with TRBJ1-1; 8 bases map to TRBD1. Per germline, CDR1 SGHTA and CDR2 FQGNSA. This CDR3 has 15 amino acids. For the CDR3, the DNA is TGTGCCAGCAGCCTCCAGGGGGCTCTGAACACTGAAGCTTCCTTT. As protein: CASSLQGALNTEASF.